This TCR beta chain came from a study of T-cell memory formation after mild COVID-19. Study-level information: Across donors, TCR clusters were largely donor specific.

TCRdb re-called the 5' RACE reads with MiXCR, one entry per CDR3 protein. This table has about 200,000 distinct CDR3 sequences, approximately 10% appearing once. Study outcomes and limitations: In pre-infection memory, a portion of responding clones appeared, which suggested that cross-reactive memory joined. The main location of contracting CD4+ clones was CM and EM, and that of contracting CD8+ clones was EMRA.

This clonotype appeared a few times. Its antigen is still unknown. Germline values: CDR1 DFQATT, CDR2 SNEGSKA (reference sequence). The ends were cut back, 5 bases at V and 9 bases at J, with 22 bases in the middle. The CDR3 spans 14 residues. The TCR sequence derives from a man aged 18 to 29 who had mild COVID-19 (a few samples of this study predate the infection). Cell type and time point are not known. The chain couples TRBV20-1 to TRBJ2-5; D perhaps matches TRBD1 (6 bases). The sequenced sample consisted of PBMCs or a T cell subset sorted from them (not recorded which). The CDR3 loop is CSASRQAQTGSQYF. The CDR3 coding sequence is TGCAGTGCTTCCCGACAGGCTCAAACTGGGTCCCAGTACTTC.